These 17 T cell receptor beta chains share one sample of origin, sequenced in a study of blood T cells in healthy people across ages. The second PCR ran about 6 to 12 cycles with a sample-barcoded 5' primer and J-beta primers. TCRdb re-called the 5' RACE reads with MiXCR, one entry per CDR3 protein. The sample has roughly 1,100,000 distinct CDR3 sequences; around 27% are singletons. These data were also filed under a second study, of T cells of mothers and their children.

The sequenced sample was blood. Receptors originate from a girl between 2 and 10 years old in good health.

J is TRBJ2-1 and V is TRBV20-1; TRBD2 matches 10 bases. The J call could be wrong; TRBJ2-5 is a better fit for the DNA end. This CDR3 is 14 amino acids long. In germline, CDR1 is DFQATT, CDR2 SNEGSKA (reference sequence). CDR3 DNA: TGCAGGGGGAGAGAGCTAGCGGGAGTTGGGACCCAGTACTTC. It is translated as CRGRELAGVGTQYF.

This chain uses TRBV29-1 with TRBJ2-1; 9 bases match TRBD1. The better agreement between TRBJ2-7 and the DNA end casts doubt on the J call. Germline CDR1 and CDR2: SQVTM and ANQGSEA. The CDR3 loop spans 13 amino acids. CDR3 DNA sequence: TGCAGCGTCGACCGACAGGGGGTGGGCGAGCAGTACTTC. Amino acids: CSVDRQGVGEQYF.

The chain employs TRBV20-1 and TRBJ2-3; D not resolved. CDR1 and CDR2 (germline): DFQATT, SNEGSKA (reference sequence). CDR3 length equals 11 residues. With 6 bases removed from V and 6 bases from J, the gap between germline ends came to 10 bases. This CDR3 reads CSAKPVDTQYF. CDR3 nucleotide sequence: TGCAGTGCCAAACCCGTGGATACGCAGTATTTT.

This clonotype has a single count. Relative to the germline gene, one junction end is altered; a read error may explain this. The chain links TRBV29-1 to TRBJ2-1; 10 nucleotides match TRBD2. This CDR3 has 15 residues. CDR1 is SQVTM and CDR2 is ANQGSEA in the germline V gene. The CDR3 bases are TGTAGCGTTGCACTAGCGGGACCTTCCTACAATGAGCAGTTCTTC. Its translation is CSVALAGPSYNEQFF.

This clonotype was recorded a few times. The chain has TRBV20-1 and TRBJ2-5; TRBD1 is a possible D gene (6 bases). CDR3 length equals 16 residues. V lost 0 bases and J 5 bases, leaving 19 bases between the germline ends. Germline values: CDR1 DFQATT, CDR2 SNEGSKA (reference sequence). The CDR3 sequence: CSAREIPGTPVETQYF. CDR3 DNA: TGCAGTGCTAGAGAGATTCCGGGGACACCCGTGGAGACCCAGTACTTC.

The chain is built from TRBV2 and TRBJ2-1, with 9 positions matching TRBD1. The V segment lost 3 bases and the J segment 7 bases; nucleotides outside the gene matches: 4. The CDR3 is made up of 14 amino acids. The germline V gene has CDR1 SNHLY and CDR2 FYNNEI. The CDR3 nucleotides read TGTGCCAGCAGTGAGACAGGGGGTAGGAATGAGCAGTTCTTC. Its translation: CASSETGGRNEQFF.

The chain links TRBV13 to TRBJ2-7; 7 bases line up with TRBD1. J lost 2 bases, V lost 5 bases, and 9 bases had no gene match. CDR3 size: 15 residues. CDR1 and CDR2 (germline): PRHDT, FYEKMQ (reference sequence). CDR3 in amino acids: CASSPRTGPAYEQYF. The CDR3 DNA is TGTGCCAGCAGCCCCCGGACAGGACCTGCCTACGAGCAGTACTTC.

This sequence joins TRBV7-2 and TRBJ1-2, with no clear D. The length of the CDR3 is 13 residues. Deletions cut 2 bases from V and 1 base from J, with 5 bases between. Per germline, CDR1 SGHTA and CDR2 FQGNSA. CDR3 loop: CASSLLINYGYTF. In nucleotides, the CDR3 is TGTGCCAGCAGCTTACTAATTAACTATGGCTACACCTTC.

This clonotype appeared a few times. This chain joins TRBV28 and TRBJ2-2; D might be TRBD2 (6 bases). CDR1 MDHEN and CDR2 SYDVKM come from the germline V gene. This CDR3 has 14 amino acids. V gave up 4 bases and J gave up 6 bases, with 12 bases separating them. The CDR3 spells CASSYRLDPGELFF. CDR3 coding DNA: TGTGCCAGCAGTTACCGACTAGACCCCGGGGAGCTGTTTTTT.

This sequence joins TRBV9 and TRBJ2-5, with 8 bases lining up with TRBD2. V dropped 1 base and J dropped 5; count of bases not matched to a gene: 7. The germline V gene has CDR1 SGDLS and CDR2 YYNGEE. This CDR3 spans 15 amino acids. The CDR3 spells CASSVSGGAHETQYF. CDR3 DNA: TGTGCCAGCAGCGTATCCGGGGGGGCCCATGAGACCCAGTACTTC.

The J gene is TRBJ2-5, the V gene TRBV20-1; 8 bases fit TRBD2. The J call may be incorrect, as the DNA end agrees better with TRBJ2-7. Germline V gene lookup returns CDR1 DFQATT and CDR2 SNEGSKA (reference sequence). The length of the CDR3 is 14 residues. The CDR3, as DNA: TGCAGTGCTAGTAAGTTAGCGGGAACCTACGAGCAGTACTTC. Protein: CSASKLAGTYEQYF.

The genes are TRBV4-1 and TRBJ2-5; D is possibly TRBD1 (6 bases). CDR1 is MGHRA, CDR2 YSYEKL, per germline. Trimming removed 0 bases at V and 5 bases at J, with 13 bases between. The CDR3 has 15 residues. DNA for the CDR3: TGCGCCAGCAGCCAAGACGGGACACGGGGTGAGACCCAGTACTTC. Protein sequence: CASSQDGTRGETQYF.

The chain carries TRBV27 and TRBJ2-1; D might be TRBD1 or TRBD2, each matching 6 bases. There are 19 residues in the CDR3. Germline V CDR1 and CDR2: MNHEY, SMNVEV (reference sequence). The V and J ends lost 4 bases and 0 bases respectively, with 22 bases between them. The CDR3 DNA reads as TGTGCCAGCAGTTCGGTCGGGGGCGCCGTTGAGACCTCCTACAATGAGCAGTTCTTC. It codes for CASSSVGGAVETSYNEQFF.

This chain joins TRBV7-9 and TRBJ2-4; the D is unclear. The germline V gene has CDR1 SEHNR and CDR2 FQNEAQ (reference sequence). V lost 5 bases to trimming and J lost 6 bases, with 8 bases between them. CDR3 length equals 12 residues. CDR3 coding DNA: TGTGCCAGCAGCGCATCACTAAACATTCAGTACTTC. It codes for CASSASLNIQYF. The full variable domain, completed using reference TRBV7-9 and TRBJ2-4, is DTGVSQNPRHKITKRGQNVTFRCDPISEHNRLYWYRQTLGQGPEFLTYFQNEAQLEKSRLLSDRFSAERPKGSFSTLEIQRTEQGDSAMYLCASSASLNIQYFGAGTRLSVL.

The V call is TRBV20-1, the J call TRBJ2-1; 7 bases line up with TRBD2. The germline CDR1 and CDR2 sequences are DFQATT and SNEGSKA (reference sequence). This CDR3 has 14 amino acids. With V trimmed by 5 bases and J by 3 bases, 7 bases remained unmatched. This CDR3 reads CSASRLALYNEQFF. The DNA of the CDR3 is TGCAGTGCTTCGAGACTAGCACTCTACAATGAGCAGTTCTTC.

The chain combines TRBV5-5 with TRBJ2-3, with D perhaps matching TRBD2 (5 bases). Looked up from germline, CDR1 is SGHKS and CDR2 is YYEKEE (reference sequence). CDR3 length: 15 residues. Between the trimmed V and J ends, which lost 1 base and 4 bases, there was a span of 13 bases. CDR3 DNA: TGTGCCAGCAGCTTGCGCGGGCCCCCCGCAGATACGCAGTATTTT. This encodes CASSLRGPPADTQYF.

This clonotype turned up a few times. The chain combines TRBV12-3 or TRBV12-4 with TRBJ2-1; D gene ambiguous. Judging by the DNA end, TRBJ2-5 fits better; the J call may be wrong. The CDR3 consists of 13 residues. CDR3 amino acids: CASSLAIRETQYF. In DNA form, the CDR3 reads TGTGCCAGCAGTTTGGCGATTAGGGAGACCCAGTACTTC.